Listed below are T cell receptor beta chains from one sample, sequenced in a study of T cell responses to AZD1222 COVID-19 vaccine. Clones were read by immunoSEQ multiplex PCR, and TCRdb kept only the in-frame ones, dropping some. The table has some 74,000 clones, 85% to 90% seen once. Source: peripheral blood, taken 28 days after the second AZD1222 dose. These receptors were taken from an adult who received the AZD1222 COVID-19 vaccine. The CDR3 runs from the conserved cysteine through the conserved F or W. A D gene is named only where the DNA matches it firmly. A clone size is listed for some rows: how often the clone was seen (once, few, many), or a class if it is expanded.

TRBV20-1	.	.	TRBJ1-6	TGCAGTGCTAGAGGGGGGGCCCTCCACTTT	CSARGGALHF
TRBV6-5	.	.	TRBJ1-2	TGTGCCAGCAGTTTTAACTATGGCTACACCTTC	CASSFNYGYTF
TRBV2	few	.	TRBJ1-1	TGTGCCAGCAGTGGGGGGACCGAAATAAAAGCTTTCTTT	CASSGGTEIKAFF
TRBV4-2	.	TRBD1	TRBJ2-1	TGTGCCAGCAGCCAACCCTGGACAGGAGGCAATGAGCAGTTCTTC	CASSQPWTGGNEQFF
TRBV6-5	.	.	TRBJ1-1	TGTGCCAGCAGTTCAAACGGGGGGAACACTGAAGCTTTCTTT	CASSSNGGNTEAFF
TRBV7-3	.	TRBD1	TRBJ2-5	TGTGCCAGCAGCCGGAACCGGGACAGGGTAGTAAAGACCCAGTACTTC	CASSRNRDRVVKTQYF
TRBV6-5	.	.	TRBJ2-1	TGTGCCAGCAGTTTTGGACTGGCCGCCTACAATGAGCAGTTCTTC	CASSFGLAAYNEQFF
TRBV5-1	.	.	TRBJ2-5	TGCGCCAGCAGCCGGAGGGGCAGCGGTTACCAAGAGACCCAGTACTTC	CASSRRGSGYQETQYF
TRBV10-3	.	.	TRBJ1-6	TGTGCCACCGCCAACAAGGGAGATAATTCACCCCTCCACTTT	CATANKGDNSPLHF
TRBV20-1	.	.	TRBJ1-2	TGCAGTGCTAGTTACGCTCAGGGTTTCTACACCTTC	CSASYAQGFYTF
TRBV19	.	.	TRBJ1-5	TGTGCCAGCAGTGGGCAGGTGGGCAATCAGCCCCAGCATTTT	CASSGQVGNQPQHF
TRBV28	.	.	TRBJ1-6	TGTGCCAGCAGTTCTCCGGGACAAATAACACCCCTCCACTTT	CASSSPGQITPLHF
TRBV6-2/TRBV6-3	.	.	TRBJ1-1	TGTGCCAGCAGTCGCCCGTATGAGGGGTTGACTGAAGCTTTCTTT	CASSRPYEGLTEAFF
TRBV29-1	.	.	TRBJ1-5	TGCAGCGTACAGGGAAGCAATCAGCCCCAGCATTTT	CSVQGSNQPQHF
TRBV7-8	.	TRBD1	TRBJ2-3	TGTGCCAGCAGCTTAACGGCAGGGACAGGAGATACGCAGTATTTT	CASSLTAGTGDTQYF
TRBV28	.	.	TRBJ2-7	TGTGCCAGCAAATTCGGGTTATTGGCTTACGAGCAGTACTTC	CASKFGLLAYEQYF
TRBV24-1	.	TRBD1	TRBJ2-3	TGTGCCACCCCGGGGACAGAGAGCACAGATACGCAGTATTTT	CATPGTESTDTQYF
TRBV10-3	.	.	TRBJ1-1	TGTGCCATCAGTGAGAAAGCTTTCTTT	CAISEKAFF
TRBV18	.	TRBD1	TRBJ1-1	TGTGCCAGCTCACCACAAGGACAGGGGTTAACTGAAGCTTTCTTT	CASSPQGQGLTEAFF
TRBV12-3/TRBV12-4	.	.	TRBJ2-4	TGTGCCATCCGGTTCGCCAAAAACATTCAGTACTTC	CAIRFAKNIQYF
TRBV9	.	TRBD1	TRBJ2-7	TGTGCCAGCAGCTCCGGGGACAGGAACGAGCAGTACTTC	CASSSGDRNEQYF
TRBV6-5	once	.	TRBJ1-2	TGTGCCAGCAGTCACGCGGGGCGCACGGTTGGCTACACCTTC	CASSHAGRTVGYTF
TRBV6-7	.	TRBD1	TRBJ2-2	TGTGCCAGCATCCGGACAGGGGGCGGCGGGGAGCTGTTTTTT	CASIRTGGGGELFF
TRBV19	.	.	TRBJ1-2	TGTGCCAGTAGTCCCCCGAGACACCAAAACTATGGCTACACCTTC	CASSPPRHQNYGYTF
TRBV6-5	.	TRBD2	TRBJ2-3	TGTGCCAGCAGTTACGGGAGGGGATACTCCACAGATACGCAGTATTTT	CASSYGRGYSTDTQYF
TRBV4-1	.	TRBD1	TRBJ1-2	TGCGCCAGCAGCCAAGCACACAGGGGTCGAGGCTACACCTTC	CASSQAHRGRGYTF
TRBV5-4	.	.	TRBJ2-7	TGTGCCAGCAGCTCGACATTATCCTACGAGCAGTACTTC	CASSSTLSYEQYF
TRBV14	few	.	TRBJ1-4	TGTGCCAGCAGCCAACCGAGTTCTAATGAAAAACTGTTTTTT	CASSQPSSNEKLFF
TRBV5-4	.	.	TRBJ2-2	TGTGCCAGCAGCTTGACTAGCAACACCGGGGAGCTGTTTTTT	CASSLTSNTGELFF
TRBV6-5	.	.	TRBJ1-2	TGTGCCAGCAGTTACCAGGGTGGCGGCTACACCTTC	CASSYQGGGYTF
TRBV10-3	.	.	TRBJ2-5	TGTGCCATCAGTGAGTCCAAGGGTTCGGGACTCCAAGAGACCCAGTACTTC	CAISESKGSGLQETQYF
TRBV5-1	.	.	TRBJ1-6	TGCGCCAGCAGCCTCCGCGGGAGGAATAATTCACCCCTCCACTTT	CASSLRGRNNSPLHF
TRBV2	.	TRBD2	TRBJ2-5	TGTGCCAGCAGTGATTCTAGCGGGGGGAGGCCCCAGTACTTC	CASSDSSGGRPQYF
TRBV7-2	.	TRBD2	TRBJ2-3	TGTGCCAGCAGTCCCATCGGCGGGGGGGCCGGCACAGATACGCAGTATTTT	CASSPIGGGAGTDTQYF
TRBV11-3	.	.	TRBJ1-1	TGTGCCAGCAGCTTAGATCACGGGAACACTGAAGCTTTCTTT	CASSLDHGNTEAFF
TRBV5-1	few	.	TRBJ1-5	TGCGCCAGCAGCTTGGGGACACAGGGAACTCAGCCCCAGCATTTT	CASSLGTQGTQPQHF
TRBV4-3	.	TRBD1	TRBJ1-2	TGCGCCAGCAGCGCACGAAGCGGGACAGGGGGGTCTATGGGCTACACCTTC	CASSARSGTGGSMGYTF
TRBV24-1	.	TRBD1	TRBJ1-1	TGTGCCACCAGTGCGGGGGACAGTGCGAACACTGAAGCTTTCTTT	CATSAGDSANTEAFF
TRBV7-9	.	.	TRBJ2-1	TGTGCCAGCAGCTTAGCCCCGGGACAACGGAATGAGCAGTTCTTC	CASSLAPGQRNEQFF
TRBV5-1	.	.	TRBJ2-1	TGCGCCAGCAGCTTGCCTAGCAATGAGCAGTTCTTC	CASSLPSNEQFF
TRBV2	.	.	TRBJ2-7	TGTGCCAGCAGTGAGGAATACGAGCAGTACTTC	CASSEEYEQYF
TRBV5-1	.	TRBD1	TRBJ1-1	TGCGCCAGCAGCTCGGGACAGGGGATGGGAACTGAAGCTTTCTTT	CASSSGQGMGTEAFF
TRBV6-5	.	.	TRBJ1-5	TGTGCCAGCAAGGGGCTGGCAGTGGGCAATCAGCCCCAGCATTTT	CASKGLAVGNQPQHF
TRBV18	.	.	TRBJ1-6	TGTGCCAGCTCACGGGGGGATTCACCCCTCCACTTT	CASSRGDSPLHF
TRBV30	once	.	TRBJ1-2	TGTGCCTGGAGTGTACTGAGGGGCTACACCTTC	CAWSVLRGYTF
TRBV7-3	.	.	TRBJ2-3	TGTGCCAGCAGCTTATCGCAGGGAGGTTTTGGGGATACGCAGTATTTT	CASSLSQGGFGDTQYF
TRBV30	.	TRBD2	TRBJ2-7	TGTGCCTGGAGAGGACTAGACCAGGAGCAGTACTTC	CAWRGLDQEQYF